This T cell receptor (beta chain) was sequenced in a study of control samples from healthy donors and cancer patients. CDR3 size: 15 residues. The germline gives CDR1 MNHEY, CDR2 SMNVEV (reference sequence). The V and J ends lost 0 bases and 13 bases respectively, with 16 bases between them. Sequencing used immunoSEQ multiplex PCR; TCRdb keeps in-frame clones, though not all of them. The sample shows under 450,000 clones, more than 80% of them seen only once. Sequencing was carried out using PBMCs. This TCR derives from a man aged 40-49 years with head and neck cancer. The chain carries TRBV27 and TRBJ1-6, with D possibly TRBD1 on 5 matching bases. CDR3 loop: CASSLSGTAHRPLHF. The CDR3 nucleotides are TGTGCCAGCAGTTTATCCGGGACGGCCCATAGGCCCCTCCACTTT.